A selection of T cell receptor beta chains follows, all from one sample in a study of CD8 T cells in Susac syndrome. MiXCR, applied by TCRdb to the immunoSEQ multiplex PCR reads, yields one record per CDR3 protein. This table has nearly 25,000 distinct CDR3 sequences, 85% to 95% appearing once. Sequencing was performed on CD8+ T cells from PBMCs. The source is a human donor with Susac syndrome. CDR3s include the opening cysteine and the closing phenylalanine or tryptophan. A D gene is named only where the DNA matches it firmly. Some rows have no size entry. The others give once, few or many, or a class for an expanded clone.

j_gene	abundance	d_gene	v_gene	CDR3aa	CDR3nt
TRBJ2-3	.	TRBD2	TRBV24-1	CATSDLRGGGTDTQYF	TGTGCCACCAGTGATTTACGGGGAGGGGGCACAGATACGCAGTATTTT
TRBJ2-1	.	.	TRBV7-9	CASSLPKPGPYNEQFF	TGTGCCAGCAGCCTCCCGAAGCCGGGGCCCTACAATGAGCAGTTCTTC
TRBJ1-1	once	.	TRBV28	CASSLSGGAEAFF	TGTGCCAGCAGTTTATCGGGGGGCGCTGAAGCTTTCTTT
TRBJ2-6	.	.	TRBV28	CAPPGANVLTF	TGTGCCCCGCCTGGGGCCAACGTCCTGACTTTC
TRBJ1-1	.	.	TRBV13	CASSLGPGKGRGAFF	TGTGCCAGCAGCTTAGGGCCAGGGAAGGGGCGTGGAGCTTTCTTT
TRBJ2-1	once	.	TRBV11-2	CASSLELANEQFF	TGTGCCAGCAGCTTAGAGCTAGCCAATGAGCAGTTCTTC
TRBJ2-1	.	.	TRBV24-1	CATAGPRRAYNEQFF	TGTGCCACCGCCGGCCCCAGGCGAGCCTACAATGAGCAGTTCTTC
TRBJ2-2	.	TRBD1	TRBV7-9	CASSPWQGARNTGELFF	TGTGCCAGCAGCCCTTGGCAGGGGGCTAGGAACACCGGGGAGCTGTTTTTT
TRBJ1-6	.	.	TRBV30	CAWNPREGSSYNSPLHF	TGTGCCTGGAACCCGCGGGAAGGTAGCTCCTATAATTCACCCCTCCACTTT
TRBJ2-1	.	.	TRBV6-6	CASSYLQMSSYNEQFF	TGTGCCAGCAGTTACCTACAGATGAGCTCCTACAATGAGCAGTTCTTC
TRBJ2-5	.	.	TRBV12-5	CASGPGTEKTQYF	TGTGCTAGTGGACCTGGGACGGAGAAGACCCAGTACTTC
TRBJ1-6	.	TRBD1	TRBV6-5	CASRPDRPDSPLHF	TGTGCCAGCAGACCGGACAGGCCTGATTCACCCCTCCACTTT
TRBJ2-7	.	.	TRBV29-1	CSVPGTGGEQYF	TGCAGCGTCCCCGGGACCGGGGGCGAGCAGTACTTC
TRBJ2-1	.	TRBD1	TRBV13	CASSAGQGAAGNEQFF	TGTGCCAGCAGCGCGGGACAGGGGGCAGCTGGCAATGAGCAGTTCTTC
TRBJ2-1	.	.	TRBV13	CASSLLSSSSEQFF	TGTGCCAGCAGCTTACTTTCCTCTAGCAGTGAGCAGTTCTTC
TRBJ1-6	.	.	TRBV19	CASSRDPEVYSYNSPLHF	TGTGCCAGTAGTCGAGACCCTGAGGTGTACTCCTATAATTCACCCCTCCACTTT
TRBJ2-5	once	TRBD2	TRBV9	CASSLTTGGGAETQYF	TGTGCCAGCAGCCTTACGACTGGCGGGGGGGCAGAGACCCAGTACTTC
TRBJ2-3	.	TRBD1	TRBV6-4	CASSRPGTGRFGTDTQYF	TGTGCCAGCAGCCGTCCCGGGACAGGGAGATTTGGGACAGATACGCAGTATTTT
TRBJ2-5	.	TRBD2	TRBV6-2/TRBV6-3	CASSWTSGLQETQYF	TGTGCCAGCAGTTGGACTAGCGGACTACAAGAGACCCAGTACTTC
TRBJ1-2	.	TRBD1	TRBV6-5	CASSTQWTGGGYTF	TGTGCCAGCAGTACCCAATGGACAGGGGGAGGCTACACCTTC
TRBJ2-1	.	TRBD2	TRBV20-1	CSARSSSGAPGIYNEQFF	TGCAGTGCTAGATCGTCTAGCGGGGCCCCAGGAATTTACAATGAGCAGTTCTTC
TRBJ1-1	once	.	TRBV28	CASSLGGDDTEAFF	TGTGCCAGCAGTTTAGGGGGGGATGACACTGAAGCTTTCTTT